Sequencing of this T cell receptor beta chain was carried out in a study of T cells in Graves' hyperthyroidism and ophthalmopathy. RNA transcripts served as the template for amplifying TCR beta CDR3 regions. The TCR CDR3 first-round RT-PCR relied on the HTBI primer set. TCRdb independently ran MiXCR on the multiplex PCR reads; one entry per CDR3 protein. The repertoire includes a few hundred thousand distinct CDR3 sequences, roughly 20% of them detected once, and 40% sits in the top ten. V dropped 7 bases and J dropped 1 base, with 18 bases sitting between them. The length of the CDR3 is 16 residues. Germline V gene data show CDR1 as SNHLY and CDR2 as FYNNEI. Among ophthalmopathy patients, the Clinical Activity Score reached at least 3, the NOSPECS grade reached at least 4, and duration remained under 3 months. Any patient presenting with uncontrolled infection, other autoimmune disease, pregnancy or lactation was left out. PBMCs came from about 10 ml fresh peripheral blood.

The table lists this clonotype with many counts. Material for sequencing was blood. This TCR derives from a man between 18 and 29 years old with Graves' ophthalmopathy. The chain employs TRBV2 and TRBJ2-3, with D possibly TRBD1 on 5 matching bases. The CDR3 sequence is CASNWGQGWGTDTQYF. The CDR3 DNA sequence: TGTGCCAGCAATTGGGGCCAGGGATGGGGCACAGATACGCAGTATTTT.